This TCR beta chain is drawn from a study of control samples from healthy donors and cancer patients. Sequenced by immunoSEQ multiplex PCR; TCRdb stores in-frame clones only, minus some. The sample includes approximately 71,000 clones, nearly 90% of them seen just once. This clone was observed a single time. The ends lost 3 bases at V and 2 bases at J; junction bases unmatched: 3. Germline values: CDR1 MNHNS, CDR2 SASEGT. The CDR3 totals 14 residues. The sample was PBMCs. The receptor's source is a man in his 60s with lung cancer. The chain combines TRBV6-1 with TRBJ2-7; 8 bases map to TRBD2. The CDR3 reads CASSEPGLAYEQYV. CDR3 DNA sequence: TGTGCCAGCAGTGAGCCGGGACTAGCCTACGAGCAGTACGTC.